These T cell receptor beta chains were read from a single sample in a study of blood T cell repertoires in COVID-19. The method was immunoSEQ multiplex PCR; TCRdb's version includes in-frame clones alone and lacks a portion of them. The table lists some 85,000 clones, roughly 87% of them singletons. The sequencing input was peripheral blood. Receptor source: a man aged 45 to 65 with acute or convalescent COVID-19. Both conserved end residues are part of each CDR3. Fields, in order: CDR3 DNA, CDR3 protein, clone size, D gene, J gene, V gene. D genes are given only for firm matches. For some rows the clone size is stated as once, few or many, or as a class when expanded; others skip it.

TGTGCCAGTGCAACAACCGGGAACACCAATCAGCCCCAGCATTTT,CASATTGNTNQPQHF,NA,NA,TRBJ1-5,TRBV7-9
TGTGCCAGCAGCCCAACAGGGATTAACTATGGCTACACCTTC,CASSPTGINYGYTF,NA,NA,TRBJ1-2,TRBV6-5
TGTGCCTGGAGTGTGGGGGCCGAGCAGTACTTC,CAWSVGAEQYF,NA,NA,TRBJ2-7,TRBV30
TGTGCCACCCAACAAGAGACCCAGTACTTC,CATQQETQYF,NA,NA,TRBJ2-5,TRBV19
TGTGCCAGCAGCAAAGAGGGCGCGGGTAGGTGGGCAACTAATGAAAAACTGTTTTTT,CASSKEGAGRWATNEKLFF,NA,NA,TRBJ1-4,TRBV21-1
TGTGCCAGCAGTAAAGGGGGGAACACCGGGGAGCTGTTTTTT,CASSKGGNTGELFF,NA,NA,TRBJ2-2,TRBV25-1
TGTGCCAGCAGTCGGGCGGGGCAAGAGACCCAGTACTTC,CASSRAGQETQYF,NA,NA,TRBJ2-5,TRBV6-2/TRBV6-3
TGTGCCTGCCCGAGAAGACAGGTCGCGGACTATGGCTACACCTTC,CACPRRQVADYGYTF,once,NA,TRBJ1-2,TRBV30
TGCGCCAGCAGCCAAGGGGACAGATTCTCTGGGGCCAACGTCCTGACTTTC,CASSQGDRFSGANVLTF,NA,TRBD1,TRBJ2-6,TRBV4-1
TGTGCCAGCAGCCGCGTGACAGGGGAGGTGAACACTGAAGCTTTCTTT,CASSRVTGEVNTEAFF,NA,TRBD1,TRBJ1-1,TRBV3-1/TRBV3-2
TGTGCCAGCAGCTTGGCGGCGGGACAGGGAGTAGCTGGAAACACCATATATTTT,CASSLAAGQGVAGNTIYF,NA,TRBD1,TRBJ1-3,TRBV5-5
TGTGCCAGCAGCTGGGACATCACCGGGGAGCTGTTTTTT,CASSWDITGELFF,few,NA,TRBJ2-2,TRBV5-6
TGTGCCAGCAGCTTAGAGGAGCAGGGGTATAATGAAAAACTGTTTTTT,CASSLEEQGYNEKLFF,NA,NA,TRBJ1-4,TRBV7-2
TGTGCCAGCAGCCTACCCGGAACAGGGGGCAGCGGCTACACCTTC,CASSLPGTGGSGYTF,NA,TRBD1,TRBJ1-2,TRBV5-5
TGTGCCAGCAGCCGGGGACAGGCGGTCTATGAGCAGTTCTTC,CASSRGQAVYEQFF,few,TRBD1,TRBJ2-1,TRBV5-5
TGCGCCAGCAGTCCAGGGTTAGGAGAAAAACTGTTTTTT,CASSPGLGEKLFF,NA,NA,TRBJ1-4,TRBV23-1
TGTGCCAGCAGTGTTGGACAGAACAATGAGCAGTTCTTC,CASSVGQNNEQFF,NA,NA,TRBJ2-1,TRBV6-4
TGTGCCAGCAGCCCCGAGAGGCTCAATTCACCCCTCCACTTT,CASSPERLNSPLHF,NA,NA,TRBJ1-6,TRBV7-9
TGTGCCAGCAGTGCGGACAGCCGGAGCTACAATGAGCAGTTCTTC,CASSADSRSYNEQFF,once,NA,TRBJ2-1,TRBV9
TGCGCCAGCAGCTTGGGTCTTGCAGCGGGGGGGCCCTCAGATACGCAGTATTTT,CASSLGLAAGGPSDTQYF,NA,TRBD2,TRBJ2-3,TRBV5-1
TGTGCCAGCAGTGACGTTAGCATCTACGAGCAGTACTTC,CASSDVSIYEQYF,NA,NA,TRBJ2-7,TRBV6-1
TGTGCCGGGGGGGGGACAGAAGCTTTCTTT,CAGGGTEAFF,few,NA,TRBJ1-1,TRBV30
TGTGCCAGCAGCACTTCTCAGGGGGGCACCGGGGAGCTGTTTTTT,CASSTSQGGTGELFF,NA,NA,TRBJ2-2,TRBV7-3
TGTGCCACCAGTGTTAAACAGGAGAATGGCTACACCTTC,CATSVKQENGYTF,NA,NA,TRBJ1-2,TRBV24-1
TGTGCCAGCAGCCTAGGGAGATATAATTCACCCCTCCACTTT,CASSLGRYNSPLHF,NA,NA,TRBJ1-6,TRBV7-2
TGTGCCAGTATGTTTGCAGTGGGCGGCTACACCTTC,CASMFAVGGYTF,NA,NA,TRBJ1-2,TRBV19
TGTGCCGGCGTTAGGGACAAGTATGGCTACACCTTC,CAGVRDKYGYTF,NA,NA,TRBJ1-2,TRBV12-3/TRBV12-4
TGTGCCAGCAGCCAAGAGGGGCTGCCTAACTATGGCTACACCTTC,CASSQEGLPNYGYTF,once,NA,TRBJ1-2,TRBV4-2
TGTGCCAGCAGCCAAAGGGGGGGTAATCAGCCCCAGCATTTT,CASSQRGGNQPQHF,NA,NA,TRBJ1-5,TRBV3-1/TRBV3-2
TGCGCCAGCAGCTTGCCGTCGACAGGCGAAACTAACTATGGCTACACCTTC,CASSLPSTGETNYGYTF,NA,NA,TRBJ1-2,TRBV5-1
TGTGCCAGCAGCTTAGCTGGGGGCGGAAACACCATATATTTT,CASSLAGGGNTIYF,NA,NA,TRBJ1-3,TRBV7-9
TGCGCCAGCAGCCGGGGAGGTGAAAAACTGTTTTTT,CASSRGGEKLFF,NA,NA,TRBJ1-4,TRBV10-1
TGTGCCAGCAGTTCCCCAGGGAAAGAGAGCAATCAGCCCCAGCATTTT,CASSSPGKESNQPQHF,once,NA,TRBJ1-5,TRBV28
TGTGCCAGCAGCTTAAGCCACGGGGGGACGACTTTCTTT,CASSLSHGGTTFF,NA,NA,TRBJ1-1,TRBV7-8
TGTGCCAGCAGCTTAGTAGCAGGGTTCCCCTATGGCTACACCTTC,CASSLVAGFPYGYTF,NA,NA,TRBJ1-2,TRBV11-2